Listed below are T cell receptor beta chains from one sample, sequenced in a study of T cell responses to AZD1222 COVID-19 vaccine. Libraries were prepared by immunoSEQ multiplex PCR; TCRdb keeps only in-frame clonotypes and omits some of them. The sample contains 150,000 or so clones, less than 95% of which appear only once. The source was peripheral blood, collected on day 0 of AZD1222 vaccination. The receptors shown here come from an adult in good health. Each CDR3 is given without its conserved first and last residue.

j_call: TRBJ2-3; v_call: TRBV24-1; cdr3_aa: ATSDPGRGTDTQY
j_call: TRBJ2-7; v_call: TRBV7-6; cdr3_aa: ASSPVGGYEQY
j_call: TRBJ2-7; v_call: TRBV9; cdr3_aa: ASSPSGGPGYEQY
j_call: TRBJ2-2; v_call: TRBV29-1; cdr3_aa: SALAANKGGELF
j_call: TRBJ1-5; v_call: TRBV28; cdr3_aa: ASSRGDRGPSSNQPQH
j_call: TRBJ2-2; v_call: TRBV3-1/TRBV3-2; cdr3_aa: ASSHGSSGAGNTGELF
j_call: TRBJ2-1; v_call: TRBV18; cdr3_aa: ASSGVRNEQF
j_call: TRBJ2-5; v_call: TRBV28; cdr3_aa: ASSQYRVRETQY
j_call: TRBJ1-1; v_call: TRBV28; cdr3_aa: ASVRGWNTEAF
j_call: TRBJ2-3; v_call: TRBV7-2; cdr3_aa: ASSKRLAGSTDTQY
j_call: TRBJ2-6; v_call: TRBV27; cdr3_aa: ASSSGTGGSGANVLT
j_call: TRBJ1-1; v_call: TRBV12-5; cdr3_aa: ASGLSPHRGRTEAF
j_call: TRBJ1-6; v_call: TRBV4-1; cdr3_aa: ASSQDLRGQRSLH
j_call: TRBJ2-1; v_call: TRBV11-2; cdr3_aa: ASSPSGGSYNEQF
j_call: TRBJ2-7; v_call: TRBV5-4; cdr3_aa: ASSFETGIYEQY
j_call: TRBJ1-2; v_call: TRBV25-1; cdr3_aa: ASSGETGNYGYT
j_call: TRBJ2-1; v_call: TRBV4-3; cdr3_aa: ASSQDPWAGSDEQF